This T cell receptor beta chain emerged from a study of metastatic and nonmetastatic thyroid tumors. This clone is categorized as medium-sized. This CDR3 is built from 16 residues. The germline gives CDR1 SGHRS, CDR2 YFSETQ. The V end was cut by 1 base, the J end by 8 bases, with 18 bases between. Each patient came to thyroid surgery without any prior treatment (of any kind). TCRdb reanalyzed the PCR reads via MiXCR. The data contain under 20,000 clones, roughly 20% of them singletons. This sequence was found in a female donor with papillary thyroid cancer or a benign thyroid nodule (not recorded which). Some clones in this sample may be carry-over from other donors' samples. Sequenced input: adjacent normal tissue. The J gene is TRBJ1-4, the V gene TRBV5-1; perhaps TRBD1 as D (5 bases). The CDR3 sequence is CASSLRDVGEGEKLFF. The CDR3 DNA reads TGCGCCAGCAGCTTGAGGGATGTGGGGGAAGGAGAAAAACTGTTTTTT.